This T cell receptor (beta chain) appears in the sequencing data of a study of blood T cell repertoires in COVID-19. About the study: Spain, Italy and the United States supplied samples that represented acute and convalescent COVID-19. T cells, B-cell-depleted T cells, or PBMCs provided the cDNA or gDNA that served as material.

This clone was detected only a few times. Authors' data handling: Reference gene primers were amplified, and this amplification served to estimate nucleated cell counts. TCRdb keeps only in-frame clones here, not all; method: immunoSEQ multiplex PCR. The V and J calls and clone size are taken from that table; D and trimming were inferred from the DNA. This table has 150,000 to 200,000 clones, approximately 85% appearing once. The sequencing input was peripheral blood. The receptor was derived from a middle-aged man who had recovered from COVID-19.

Here the CDR3 reads CASSDTMGVPEKLFF. The CDR3 DNA reads TGTGCCAGCAGTGATACGATGGGCGTTCCTGAAAAACTGTTTTTT. The chain employs TRBV2 and TRBJ1-4, with unresolved D. V was clipped by 3 bases and J by 7 bases, with 15 bases between them. The CDR3 spans 15 residues. CDR1 is SNHLY and CDR2 is FYNNEI in the germline V gene.